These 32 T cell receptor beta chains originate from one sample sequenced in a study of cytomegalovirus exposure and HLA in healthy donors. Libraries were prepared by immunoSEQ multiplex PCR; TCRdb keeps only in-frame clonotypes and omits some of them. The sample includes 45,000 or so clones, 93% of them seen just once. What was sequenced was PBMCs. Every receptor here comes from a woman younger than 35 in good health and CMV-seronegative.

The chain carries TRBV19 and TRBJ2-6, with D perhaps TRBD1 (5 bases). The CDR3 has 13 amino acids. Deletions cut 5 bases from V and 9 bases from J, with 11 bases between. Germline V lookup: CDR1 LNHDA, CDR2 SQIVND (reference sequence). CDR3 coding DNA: TGTGCCAGTAGTCCCAGGGTTGACAACGTCCTGACTTTC. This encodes CASSPRVDNVLTF.

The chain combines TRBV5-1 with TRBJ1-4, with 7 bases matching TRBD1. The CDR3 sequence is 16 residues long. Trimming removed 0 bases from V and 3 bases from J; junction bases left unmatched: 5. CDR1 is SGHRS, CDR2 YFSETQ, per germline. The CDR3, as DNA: TGCGCCAGCAGCTTGGGAACGACAGGGCCTAATGAAAAACTGTTTTTT. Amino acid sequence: CASSLGTTGPNEKLFF.

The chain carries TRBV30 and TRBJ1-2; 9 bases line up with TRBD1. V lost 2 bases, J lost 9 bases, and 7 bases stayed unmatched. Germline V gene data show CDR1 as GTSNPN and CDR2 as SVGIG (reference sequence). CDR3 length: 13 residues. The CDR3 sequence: CAWSMGQGSRYTF. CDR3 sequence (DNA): TGTGCCTGGAGTATGGGACAGGGAAGTCGCTACACCTTC. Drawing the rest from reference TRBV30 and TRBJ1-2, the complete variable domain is SQTIHQWPATLVQPVGSPLSLECTVEGTSNPNLYWYRQAAGRGLQLLFYSVGIGQISSEVPQNLSASRPQDRQFILSSKKLLLSDSGFYLCAWSMGQGSRYTFGSGTRLTVV.

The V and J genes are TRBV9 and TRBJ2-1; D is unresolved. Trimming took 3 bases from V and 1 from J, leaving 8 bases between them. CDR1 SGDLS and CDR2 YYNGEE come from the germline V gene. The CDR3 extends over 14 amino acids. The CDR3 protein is CASSAANSYNEQFF. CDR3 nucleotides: TGTGCCAGCAGCGCAGCGAATTCCTACAATGAGCAGTTCTTC.

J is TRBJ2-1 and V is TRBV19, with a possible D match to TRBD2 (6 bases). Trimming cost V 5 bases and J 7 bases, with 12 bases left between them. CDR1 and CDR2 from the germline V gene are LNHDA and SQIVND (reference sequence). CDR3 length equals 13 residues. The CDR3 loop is CASSPTAGNEQFF. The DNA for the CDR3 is TGTGCCAGTAGTCCAACTGCGGGAAATGAGCAGTTCTTC.

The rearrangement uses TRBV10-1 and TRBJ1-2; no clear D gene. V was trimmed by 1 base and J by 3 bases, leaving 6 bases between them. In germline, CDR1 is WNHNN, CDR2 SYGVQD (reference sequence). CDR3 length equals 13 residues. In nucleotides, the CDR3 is TGCGCCAGCAGTGAGTGGAGGGACTATGGCTACACCTTC. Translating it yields CASSEWRDYGYTF.

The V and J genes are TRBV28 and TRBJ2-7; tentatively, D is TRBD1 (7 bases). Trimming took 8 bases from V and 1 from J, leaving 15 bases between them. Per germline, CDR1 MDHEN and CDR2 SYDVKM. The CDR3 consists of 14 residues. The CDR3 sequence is CASQGGGQSYEQYF. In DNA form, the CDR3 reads TGTGCCAGCCAAGGAGGGGGACAGTCCTACGAGCAGTACTTC. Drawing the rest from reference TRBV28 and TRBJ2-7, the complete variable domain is DVKVTQSSRYLVKRTGEKVFLECVQDMDHENMFWYRQDPGLGLRLIYFSYDVKMKEKGDIPEGYSVSREKKERFSLILESASTNQTSMYLCASQGGGQSYEQYFGPGTRLTVT.

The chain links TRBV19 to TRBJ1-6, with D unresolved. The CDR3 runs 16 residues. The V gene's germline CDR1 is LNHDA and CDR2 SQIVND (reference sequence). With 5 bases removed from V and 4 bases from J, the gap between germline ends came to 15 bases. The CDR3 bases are TGTGCCAGTAGTCTGAGGGAGGCGAGATATAATTCACCCCTCCACTTT. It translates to CASSLREARYNSPLHF.

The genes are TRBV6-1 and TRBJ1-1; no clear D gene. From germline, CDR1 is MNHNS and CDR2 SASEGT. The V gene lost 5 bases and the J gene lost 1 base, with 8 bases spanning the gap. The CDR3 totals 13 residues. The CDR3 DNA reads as TGTGCCAGCAGTCCCACCGGGAACACTGAAGCTTTCTTT. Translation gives CASSPTGNTEAFF.

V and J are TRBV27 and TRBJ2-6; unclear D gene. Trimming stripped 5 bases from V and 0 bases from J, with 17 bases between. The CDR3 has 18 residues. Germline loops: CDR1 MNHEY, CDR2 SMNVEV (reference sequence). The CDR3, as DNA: TGTGCCAGCAGTACTTGGAGTTCCCTCTACTCTGGGGCCAACGTCCTGACTTTC. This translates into CASSTWSSLYSGANVLTF.

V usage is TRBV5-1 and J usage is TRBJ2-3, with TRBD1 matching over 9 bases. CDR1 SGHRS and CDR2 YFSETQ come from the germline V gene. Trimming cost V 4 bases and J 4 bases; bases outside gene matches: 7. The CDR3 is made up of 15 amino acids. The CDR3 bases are TGCGCCAGCAGCCGTGATACAGGGGGCCCAGATACGCAGTATTTT. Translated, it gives CASSRDTGGPDTQYF.

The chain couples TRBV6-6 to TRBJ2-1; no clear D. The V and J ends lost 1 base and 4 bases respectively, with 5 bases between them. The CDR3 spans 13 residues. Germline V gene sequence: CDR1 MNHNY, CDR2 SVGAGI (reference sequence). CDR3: CASSYWRYNEQFF. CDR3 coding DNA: TGTGCCAGCAGTTACTGGCGGTACAATGAGCAGTTCTTC.

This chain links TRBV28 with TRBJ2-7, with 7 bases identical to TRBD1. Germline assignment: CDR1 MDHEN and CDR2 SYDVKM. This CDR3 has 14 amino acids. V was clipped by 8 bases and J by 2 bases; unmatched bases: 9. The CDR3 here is CASWGQRSTYEQYF. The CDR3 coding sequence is TGTGCCAGCTGGGGACAGCGGTCTACCTACGAGCAGTACTTC.

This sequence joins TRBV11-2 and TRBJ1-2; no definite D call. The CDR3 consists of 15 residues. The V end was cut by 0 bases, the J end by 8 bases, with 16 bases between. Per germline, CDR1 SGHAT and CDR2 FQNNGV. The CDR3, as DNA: TGTGCCAGCAGCTTAGAAGTGGCCGCAAGAGGAGGCTACACCTTC. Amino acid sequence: CASSLEVAARGGYTF. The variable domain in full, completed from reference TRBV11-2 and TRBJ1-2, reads EAGVAQSPRYKIIEKRQSVAFWCNPISGHATLYWYQQILGQGPKLLIQFQNNGVVDDSQLPKDRFSAERLKGVDSTLKIQPAKLEDSAVYLCASSLEVAARGGYTFGSGTRLTVV.

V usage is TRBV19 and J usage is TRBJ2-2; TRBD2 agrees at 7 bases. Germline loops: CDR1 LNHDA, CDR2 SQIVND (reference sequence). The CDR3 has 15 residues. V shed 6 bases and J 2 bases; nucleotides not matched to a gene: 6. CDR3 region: CASSTRLANTGELFF. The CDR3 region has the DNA TGTGCCAGTAGCACACGACTAGCCAACACCGGGGAGCTGTTTTTT. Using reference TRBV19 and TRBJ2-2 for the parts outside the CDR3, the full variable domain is DGGITQSPKYLFRKEGQNVTLSCEQNLNHDAMYWYRQDPGQGLRLIYYSQIVNDFQKGDIAEGYSVSREKKESFPLTVTSAQKNPTAFYLCASSTRLANTGELFFGEGSRLTVL.

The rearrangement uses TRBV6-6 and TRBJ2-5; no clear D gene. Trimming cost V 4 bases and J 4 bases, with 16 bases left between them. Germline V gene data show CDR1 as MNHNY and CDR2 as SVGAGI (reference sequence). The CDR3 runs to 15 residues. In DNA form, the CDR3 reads TGTGCCAGCAGTTCCGCTGAAAGAGGTGGAGAGACCCAGTACTTC. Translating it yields CASSSAERGGETQYF.

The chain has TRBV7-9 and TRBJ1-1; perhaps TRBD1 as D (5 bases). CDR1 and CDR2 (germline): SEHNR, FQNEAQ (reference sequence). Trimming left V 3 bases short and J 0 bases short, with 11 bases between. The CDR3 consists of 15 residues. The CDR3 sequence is CASSLGPGVNTEAFF. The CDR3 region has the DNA TGTGCCAGCAGCTTGGGCCCGGGGGTGAACACTGAAGCTTTCTTT. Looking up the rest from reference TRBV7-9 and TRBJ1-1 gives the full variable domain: DTGVSQNPRHKITKRGQNVTFRCDPISEHNRLYWYRQTLGQGPEFLTYFQNEAQLEKSRLLSDRFSAERPKGSFSTLEIQRTEQGDSAMYLCASSLGPGVNTEAFFGQGTRLTVV.

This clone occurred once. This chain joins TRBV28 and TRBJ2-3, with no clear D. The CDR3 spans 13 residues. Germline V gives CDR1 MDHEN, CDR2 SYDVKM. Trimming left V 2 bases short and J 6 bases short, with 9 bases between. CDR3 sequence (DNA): TGTGCCAGCAGTTTAATGTCCCTGGATACGCAGTATTTT. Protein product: CASSLMSLDTQYF.

The CDR3: CATRAGPNTGELFF. The CDR3 nucleotides are TGTGCCACGAGGGCGGGACCGAACACCGGGGAGCTGTTTTTT. This chain links TRBV7-9 with TRBJ2-2; TRBD2 is a possible D gene (6 bases). Trimming removed 10 bases at V and 0 bases at J, with 12 bases between. CDR3 length equals 14 residues. Germline V lookup: CDR1 SEHNR, CDR2 FQNEAQ (reference sequence).

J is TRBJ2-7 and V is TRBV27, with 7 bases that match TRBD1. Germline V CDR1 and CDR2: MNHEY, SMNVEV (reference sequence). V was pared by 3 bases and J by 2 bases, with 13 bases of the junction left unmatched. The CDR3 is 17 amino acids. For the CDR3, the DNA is TGTGCCAGCAGTTTCGTACCGGGACAGCAATCAGCCTACGAGCAGTACTTC. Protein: CASSFVPGQQSAYEQYF.

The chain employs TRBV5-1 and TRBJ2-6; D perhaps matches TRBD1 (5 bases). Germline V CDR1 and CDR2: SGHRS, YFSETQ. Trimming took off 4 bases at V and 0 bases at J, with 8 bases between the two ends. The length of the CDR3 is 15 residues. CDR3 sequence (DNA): TGCGCCAGCAGCGTCGACAGCTCTGGGGCCAACGTCCTGACTTTC. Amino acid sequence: CASSVDSSGANVLTF.

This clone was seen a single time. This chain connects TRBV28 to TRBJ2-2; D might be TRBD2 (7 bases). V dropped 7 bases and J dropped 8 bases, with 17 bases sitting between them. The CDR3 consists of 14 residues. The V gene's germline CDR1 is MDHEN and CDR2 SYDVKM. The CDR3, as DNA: TGTGCCAGCATTTTTGGGGGGGGCCGTGGGGAGCTGTTTTTT. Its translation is CASIFGGGRGELFF.

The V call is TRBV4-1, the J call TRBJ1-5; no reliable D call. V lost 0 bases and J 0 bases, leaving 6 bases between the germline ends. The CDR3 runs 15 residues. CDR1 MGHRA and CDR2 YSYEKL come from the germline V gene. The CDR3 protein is CASSQDHYSNQPQHF. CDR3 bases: TGCGCCAGCAGCCAAGACCACTATAGCAATCAGCCCCAGCATTTT.

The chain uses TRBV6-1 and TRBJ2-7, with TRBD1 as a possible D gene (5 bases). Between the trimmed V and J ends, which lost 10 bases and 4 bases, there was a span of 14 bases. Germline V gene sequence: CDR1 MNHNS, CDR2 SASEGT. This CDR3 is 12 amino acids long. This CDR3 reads CATWTDNYEQYF. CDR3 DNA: TGTGCCACCTGGACGGACAATTACGAGCAGTACTTC.

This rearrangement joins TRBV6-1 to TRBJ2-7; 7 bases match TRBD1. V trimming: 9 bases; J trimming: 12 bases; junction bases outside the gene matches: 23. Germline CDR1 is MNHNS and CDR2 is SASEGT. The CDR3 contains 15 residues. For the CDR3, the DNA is TGTGCCAGTGCTAGGAGTAGGCTTGTGGACAGGAATACGTACTTC. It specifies CASARSRLVDRNTYF.

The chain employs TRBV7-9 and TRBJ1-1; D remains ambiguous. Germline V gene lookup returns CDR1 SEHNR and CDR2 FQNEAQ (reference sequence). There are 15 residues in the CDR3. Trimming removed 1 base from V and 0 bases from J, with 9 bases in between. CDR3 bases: TGTGCCAGCAGCTTAGAAATCTTAATGAACACTGAAGCTTTCTTT. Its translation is CASSLEILMNTEAFF.

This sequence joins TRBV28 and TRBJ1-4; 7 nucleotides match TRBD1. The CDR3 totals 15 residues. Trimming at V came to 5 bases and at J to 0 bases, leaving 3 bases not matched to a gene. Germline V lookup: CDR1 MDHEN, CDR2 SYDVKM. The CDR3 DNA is TGTGCCAGCAGTCGGGACAGTACAACTAATGAAAAACTGTTTTTT. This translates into CASSRDSTTNEKLFF.

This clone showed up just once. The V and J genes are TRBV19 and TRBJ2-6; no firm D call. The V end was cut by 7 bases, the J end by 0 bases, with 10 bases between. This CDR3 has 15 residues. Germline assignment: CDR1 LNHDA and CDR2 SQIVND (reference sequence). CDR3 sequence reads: CASNSLDSGANVLTF. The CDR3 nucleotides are TGTGCCAGTAACTCTTTAGACTCTGGGGCCAACGTCCTGACTTTC.

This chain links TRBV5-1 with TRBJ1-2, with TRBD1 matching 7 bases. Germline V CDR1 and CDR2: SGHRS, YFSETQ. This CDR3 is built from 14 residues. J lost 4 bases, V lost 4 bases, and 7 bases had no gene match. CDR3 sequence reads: CASSPDRTGYGYTF. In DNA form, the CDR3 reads TGCGCCAGCAGCCCCGACCGGACAGGCTATGGCTACACCTTC.

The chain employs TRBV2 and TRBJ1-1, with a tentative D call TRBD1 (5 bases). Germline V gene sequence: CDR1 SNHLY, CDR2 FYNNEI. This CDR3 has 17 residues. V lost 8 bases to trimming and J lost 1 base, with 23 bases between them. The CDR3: CASVHTPNDSPNTEAFF. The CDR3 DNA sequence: TGTGCCAGCGTCCACACCCCTAATGACAGTCCGAACACTGAAGCTTTCTTT. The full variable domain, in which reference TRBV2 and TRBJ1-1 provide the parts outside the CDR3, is EPEVTQTPSHQVTQMGQEVILRCVPISNHLYFYWYRQILGQKVEFLVSFYNNEISEKSEIFDDQFSVERPDGSNFTLKIRSTKLEDSAMYFCASVHTPNDSPNTEAFFGQGTRLTVV.

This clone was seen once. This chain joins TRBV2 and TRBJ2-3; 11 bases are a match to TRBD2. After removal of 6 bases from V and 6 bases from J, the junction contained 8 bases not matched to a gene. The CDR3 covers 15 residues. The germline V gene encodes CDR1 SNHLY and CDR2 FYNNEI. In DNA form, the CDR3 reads TGTGCCAGCAGAGAGACTAGCGGGAAGGGGGATACGCAGTATTTT. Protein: CASRETSGKGDTQYF. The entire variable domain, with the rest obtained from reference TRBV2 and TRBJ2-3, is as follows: EPEVTQTPSHQVTQMGQEVILRCVPISNHLYFYWYRQILGQKVEFLVSFYNNEISEKSEIFDDQFSVERPDGSNFTLKIRSTKLEDSAMYFCASRETSGKGDTQYFGPGTRLTVL.

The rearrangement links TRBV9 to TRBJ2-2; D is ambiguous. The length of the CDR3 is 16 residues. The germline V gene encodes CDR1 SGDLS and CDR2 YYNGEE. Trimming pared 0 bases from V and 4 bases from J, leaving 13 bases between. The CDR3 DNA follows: TGTGCCAGCAGCGTAGGCTACCCCAGAGGCACCGGGGAGCTGTTTTTT. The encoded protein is CASSVGYPRGTGELFF.